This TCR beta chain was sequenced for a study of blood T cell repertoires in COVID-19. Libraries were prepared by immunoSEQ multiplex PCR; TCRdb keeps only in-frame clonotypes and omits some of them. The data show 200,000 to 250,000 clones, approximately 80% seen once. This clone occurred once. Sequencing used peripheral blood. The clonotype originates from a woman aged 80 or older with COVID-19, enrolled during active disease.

The CDR3 reads CASSWGTGSNSPLHF. The CDR3 DNA follows: TGTGCCAGCAGCTGGGGGACAGGTAGTAATTCACCCCTCCACTTT. V and J are TRBV3-1 (or the pseudogene TRBV3-2) and TRBJ1-6; 8 bases agree with TRBD1. With V trimmed by 5 bases and J by 6 bases, 6 bases remained unmatched. The CDR3 totals 15 residues. Germline V gene data show CDR1 as LGHDT and CDR2 as YNNKEL (reference sequence).